A single sample is the source of the 13 T cell receptor beta chains below, sequenced in a study of blood T cell repertoires in COVID-19. Clones were read by immunoSEQ multiplex PCR, and TCRdb kept only the in-frame ones, dropping some. The data show around 70,000 clones, around nine tenths seen once. The sequenced sample was peripheral blood. Source of these receptors: a woman of 80 years or more with active or convalescent COVID-19.

V is TRBV30 and J is TRBJ1-2; 7 bases align to TRBD1. The CDR3 extends over 12 amino acids. After removal of 5 bases from V and 2 bases from J, the junction contained 2 bases not matched to a gene. Germline CDR1 reads GTSNPN; CDR2 reads SVGIG (reference sequence). The CDR3 DNA reads as TGTGCCTGGGCGGACAGGAACTATGGCTACACCTTC. It encodes CAWADRNYGYTF. The full variable domain, completed using reference TRBV30 and TRBJ1-2, is SQTIHQWPATLVQPVGSPLSLECTVEGTSNPNLYWYRQAAGRGLQLLFYSVGIGQISSEVPQNLSASRPQDRQFILSSKKLLLSDSGFYLCAWADRNYGYTFGSGTRLTVV.

This sequence joins TRBV20-1 and TRBJ2-1, with D possibly TRBD2 on 7 matching bases. Trimming shortened V by 3 bases and J by 7 bases, and 19 bases separated the two germline ends. CDR1 and CDR2 from the germline V gene are DFQATT and SNEGSKA (reference sequence). This CDR3 spans 15 amino acids. CDR3 nucleotides: TGCAGTGCTAGTTACCCGGGGGGCGCGGGTAATGAGCAGTTCTTC. Translated: CSASYPGGAGNEQFF.

The chain uses TRBV11-3 and TRBJ1-1; D remains ambiguous. The CDR3 runs 13 residues. Germline V gene sequence: CDR1 SGHNT, CDR2 YENEEA. Trimming took 5 bases from V and 0 from J, leaving 7 bases between them. The CDR3 nucleotides read TGTGCCAGCAGCCCGGGGTTGAACACTGAAGCTTTCTTT. Residues: CASSPGLNTEAFF.

The chain joins TRBV7-2 to TRBJ2-3; D is unresolved. The CDR3 contains 12 residues. V was trimmed by 3 bases and J by 5 bases, leaving 6 bases between them. CDR1 SGHTA and CDR2 FQGNSA come from the germline V gene. The CDR3 DNA sequence: TGTGCCAGCAGCTTTCAGAAAGATACGCAGTATTTT. Its protein is CASSFQKDTQYF.

This clone was recorded once. The chain links TRBV2 to TRBJ1-6, with D maybe TRBD1 (5 bases). Germline V lookup: CDR1 SNHLY, CDR2 FYNNEI. Trimming took off 1 base at V and 8 bases at J, with 12 bases between the two ends. There are 15 residues in the CDR3. Written as DNA, the CDR3 is TGTGCCAGCAGTGAAGGCAGGGCGGATTATTCACCCCTCCACTTT. Protein product: CASSEGRADYSPLHF. Filled out from reference TRBV2 and TRBJ1-6, the complete variable domain reads EPEVTQTPSHQVTQMGQEVILRCVPISNHLYFYWYRQILGQKVEFLVSFYNNEISEKSEIFDDQFSVERPDGSNFTLKIRSTKLEDSAMYFCASSEGRADYSPLHFGNGTRLTVT.

The chain is built from TRBV6-2 or TRBV6-3 and TRBJ2-1; 11 bases match TRBD2. Trimming cost V 6 bases and J 0 bases; bases outside gene matches: 7. The CDR3 loop spans 17 amino acids. The germline V gene has CDR1 MNHEY and CDR2 SVGEGT. The CDR3 coding sequence is TGTGCCAGCAGCTATACTAGCGGGGGTTACTCCTACAATGAGCAGTTCTTC. Translated, it gives CASSYTSGGYSYNEQFF.

The CDR3 loop reads CASSPTGTSYEQYF. DNA of the CDR3: TGTGCCAGCTCGCCTACAGGAACTTCCTACGAGCAGTACTTC. This chain uses TRBV18 with TRBJ2-7, with a weak D call TRBD1 (5 bases). The CDR3 length is 14 residues. The germline CDR1 and CDR2 sequences are KGHSH and LQKENI. Trimming took off 6 bases at V and 1 base at J, with 13 bases between the two ends.

The CDR3 DNA reads as TGTGCCAGCAGCCAAGAACGTGGAGGTTTAGGTTCGGTGAACACTGAAGCTTTCTTT. Protein: CASSQERGGLGSVNTEAFF. This chain connects TRBV14 to TRBJ1-1, with unresolved D. CDR1 and CDR2 from the germline V gene are SGHDN and FVKESK. This CDR3 comprises 19 residues. The V end was cut by 0 bases, the J end by 0 bases, with 20 bases between.

The V call is TRBV4-3, the J call TRBJ1-5, with D hard to call. Germline V lookup: CDR1 LGHNA, CDR2 YSLEER. This CDR3 region has 15 residues. The V and J ends lost 0 bases and 7 bases respectively, with 13 bases between them. CDR3 sequence reads: CASSQDWAGFQPQHF. The CDR3 DNA reads as TGCGCCAGCAGCCAAGATTGGGCAGGTTTCCAGCCCCAGCATTTT.

The chain has TRBV4-3 and TRBJ2-3; D possibly corresponds to TRBD2 (7 bases). Trimming took 0 bases from V and 4 from J, leaving 17 bases between them. The CDR3 is 17 amino acids. CDR1 LGHNA and CDR2 YSLEER come from the germline V gene. The CDR3 sequence is CASSQDWRGGVADTQYF. CDR3 DNA sequence: TGCGCCAGCAGCCAAGATTGGAGGGGGGGGGTAGCAGATACGCAGTATTTT.

CDR3 DNA sequence: TGTGCCCACAGGGGGCAGGGAGTAAATCTCTATGGCTACACCTTC. Translation gives CAHRGQGVNLYGYTF. The chain uses TRBV7-2 and TRBJ1-2, with 9 positions matching TRBD1. Germline values: CDR1 SGHTA, CDR2 FQGNSA. With V trimmed by 11 bases and J by 4 bases, 14 bases remained unmatched. This CDR3 is 15 amino acids long.

This clone occurred a few times. The V gene is TRBV6-2 or TRBV6-3, the J gene TRBJ1-4, with D possibly being TRBD1 (5 bases). V lost 5 bases to trimming and J lost 7 bases, with 20 bases between them. This CDR3 spans 16 amino acids. The germline V gene has CDR1 MNHEY and CDR2 SVGEGT. The CDR3 region has the DNA TGTGCCAGCAGTCACCAGGGAGCGGGTGTCGGTGAAAAACTGTTTTTT. Translation: CASSHQGAGVGEKLFF.

This chain uses TRBV5-1 with TRBJ2-2; perhaps TRBD2 as D (5 bases). Between the trimmed V and J ends, which lost 4 bases and 7 bases, there was a span of 11 bases. The germline V gene has CDR1 SGHRS and CDR2 YFSETQ. The CDR3 totals 13 residues. CDR3 residues: CASSDYWGGELFF. The DNA of the CDR3 is TGCGCCAGCAGCGACTACTGGGGCGGGGAGCTGTTTTTT.